This T cell receptor (beta chain) was sequenced in a study of OX40 agonist ivuxolimab in advanced cancers. Overall study findings and caveats: Among the nonresponders, some also had low normalized T-cell clonal expansion.

Assay used: immunoSEQ multiplex PCR; TCRdb lists only in-frame clones, some missing. Among 100,000 to 120,000 clones, approximately 90% were seen once, and the ten largest hold approximately 0.63%. Losses at the gene ends were 6 bases for V and 0 bases for J; bases not matched to a gene: 3. Germline-derived CDR1 and CDR2 are SGHRS and YFSETQ. The CDR3 sequence is 14 residues long. Concerning this clone: The antigen is unknown.

The TCR comes from an adult with an advanced solid tumor such as melanoma, head and neck, liver or kidney cancer. The material was CD4+ or CD8+ T cells sorted from blood, obtained in a trial of the OX40 agonist ivuxolimab. The chain employs TRBV5-1 and TRBJ2-7, with TRBD2 matching 10 bases. The CDR3 nucleotides are TGCGCCAGCAAGGCTAGCGGGAGCTCCTACGAGCAGTACTTC. Its protein is CASKASGSSYEQYF.